This entry features one T cell receptor beta chain sequence. This sample is drawn from a study of T cell changes during pregnancy in multiple sclerosis. TCRdb keeps only in-frame clones here, not all; method: immunoSEQ multiplex PCR. This sample has some 45,000 clones, with 87% found just once. Germline V lookup: CDR1 MNHNS, CDR2 SASEGT. The CDR3 length is 13 residues. With 2 bases removed from V and 5 bases from J, the gap between germline ends came to 9 bases. The TCR sequence derives from a female donor with multiple sclerosis, enrolled in a pregnancy study. Material: CD4+ T cells from peripheral blood mononuclear cells, obtained after pregnancy. This chain links TRBV6-1 with TRBJ2-5; D possibly corresponds to TRBD2 (5 bases). This CDR3 is CASSEQGGETQYF. In DNA, the CDR3 is TGTGCCAGCAGTGAACAAGGCGGGGAGACCCAGTACTTC.